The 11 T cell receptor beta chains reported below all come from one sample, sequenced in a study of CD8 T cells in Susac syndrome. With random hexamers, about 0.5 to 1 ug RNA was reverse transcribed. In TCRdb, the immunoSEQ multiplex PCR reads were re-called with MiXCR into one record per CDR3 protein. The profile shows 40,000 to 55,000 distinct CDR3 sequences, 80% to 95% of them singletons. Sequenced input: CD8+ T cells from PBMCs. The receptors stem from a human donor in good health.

In DNA, the CDR3 is TGTGCCAGCAGCTTCCTCGGATTAGCGGGAGACGAGCAGTTCTTC. This codes for CASSFLGLAGDEQFF. The chain uses TRBV7-9 and TRBJ2-1; 9 bases map to TRBD2. V shed 3 bases and J 10 bases; nucleotides not matched to a gene: 10. CDR1 and CDR2 from the germline V gene are SEHNR and FQNEAQ (reference sequence). This CDR3 has 15 amino acids. Based on the CDR3 plus reference TRBV7-9 and TRBJ2-1, the full variable domain is DTGVSQNPRHKITKRGQNVTFRCDPISEHNRLYWYRQTLGQGPEFLTYFQNEAQLEKSRLLSDRFSAERPKGSFSTLEIQRTEQGDSAMYLCASSFLGLAGDEQFFGPGTRLTVL.

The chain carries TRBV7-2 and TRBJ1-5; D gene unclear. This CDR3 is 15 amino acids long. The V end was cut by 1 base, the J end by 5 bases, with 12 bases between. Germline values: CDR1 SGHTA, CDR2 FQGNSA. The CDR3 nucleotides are TGTGCCAGCAGCTTAGTTTGGAGGAATGATCAGCCCCAGCATTTT. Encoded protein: CASSLVWRNDQPQHF.

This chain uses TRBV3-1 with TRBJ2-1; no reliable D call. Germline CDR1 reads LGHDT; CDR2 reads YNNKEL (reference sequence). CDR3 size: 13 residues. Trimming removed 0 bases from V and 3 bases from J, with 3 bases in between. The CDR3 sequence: CASSQEGYNEQFF. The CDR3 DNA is TGTGCCAGCAGCCAAGAGGGCTACAATGAGCAGTTCTTC.

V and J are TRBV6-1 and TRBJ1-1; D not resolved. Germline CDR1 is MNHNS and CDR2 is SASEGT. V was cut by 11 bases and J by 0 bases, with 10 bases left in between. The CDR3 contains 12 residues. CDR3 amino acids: CAAGEMNTEAFF. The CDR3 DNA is TGTGCCGCAGGAGAGATGAACACTGAAGCTTTCTTT.

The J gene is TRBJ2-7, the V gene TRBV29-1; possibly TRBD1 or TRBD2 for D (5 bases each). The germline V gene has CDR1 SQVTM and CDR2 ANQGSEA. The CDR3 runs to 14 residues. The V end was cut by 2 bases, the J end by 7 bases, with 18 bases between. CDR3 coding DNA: TGCAGCGTTGAAAGGGGACCATATCTTGGTGAGCAGTACTTC. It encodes CSVERGPYLGEQYF.

The CDR3 coding sequence is TGTGCCAGCAGTTTGGACAGGACCTACGAGCAGTACTTC. Translation gives CASSLDRTYEQYF. V usage is TRBV27 and J usage is TRBJ2-7, with 7 bases fitting TRBD1. The CDR3 extends over 13 amino acids. Per the germline V gene, CDR1 is MNHEY and CDR2 is SMNVEV (reference sequence). Germline trimming cut 3 bases from V and 2 bases from J; bases unmatched to any gene: 1.

The CDR3 nucleotides are TGTGCCAGCAGCAGGGGAGGGGGTTACGAGCAGTACTTC. Amino acid sequence: CASSRGGGYEQYF. The genes are TRBV7-9 and TRBJ2-7; the D gene is possibly TRBD2 (7 bases). The germline V and J ends were trimmed by 5 bases and 4 bases, with 12 bases remaining between them. The CDR3 is 13 amino acids. Germline loops: CDR1 SEHNR, CDR2 FQNEAQ (reference sequence). The entire variable domain, with the rest obtained from reference TRBV7-9 and TRBJ2-7, is as follows: DTGVSQNPRHKITKRGQNVTFRCDPISEHNRLYWYRQTLGQGPEFLTYFQNEAQLEKSRLLSDRFSAERPKGSFSTLEIQRTEQGDSAMYLCASSRGGGYEQYFGPGTRLTVT.

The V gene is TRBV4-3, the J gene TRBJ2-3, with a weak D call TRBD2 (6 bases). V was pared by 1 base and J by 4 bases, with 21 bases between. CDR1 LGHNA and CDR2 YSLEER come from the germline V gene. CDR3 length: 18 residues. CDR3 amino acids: CASSQVEGLRLMADTQYF. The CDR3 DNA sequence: TGCGCCAGCAGCCAAGTGGAGGGACTCCGCCTGATGGCAGATACGCAGTATTTT.

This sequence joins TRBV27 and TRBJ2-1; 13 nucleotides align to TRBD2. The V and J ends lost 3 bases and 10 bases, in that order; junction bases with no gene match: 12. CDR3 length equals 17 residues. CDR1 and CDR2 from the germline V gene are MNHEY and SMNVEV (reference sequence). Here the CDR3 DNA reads TGTGCCAGCAGTTTTTCGCCGGGACTAGCGGGACCAGGGGAGCAGTTCTTC. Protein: CASSFSPGLAGPGEQFF.

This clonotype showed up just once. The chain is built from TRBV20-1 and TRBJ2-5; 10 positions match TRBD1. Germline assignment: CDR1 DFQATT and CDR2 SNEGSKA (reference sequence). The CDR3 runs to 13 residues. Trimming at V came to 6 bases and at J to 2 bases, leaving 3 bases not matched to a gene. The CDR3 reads CSARTGGQETQYF. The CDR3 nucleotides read TGCAGTGCAAGGACAGGGGGGCAAGAGACCCAGTACTTC.

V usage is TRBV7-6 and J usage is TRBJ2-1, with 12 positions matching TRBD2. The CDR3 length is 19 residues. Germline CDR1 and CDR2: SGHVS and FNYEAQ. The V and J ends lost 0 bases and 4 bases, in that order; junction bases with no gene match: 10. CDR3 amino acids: CASSLAPASGRAVYNEQFF. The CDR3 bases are TGTGCCAGCAGCTTAGCCCCGGCTAGCGGGAGGGCCGTGTACAATGAGCAGTTCTTC.